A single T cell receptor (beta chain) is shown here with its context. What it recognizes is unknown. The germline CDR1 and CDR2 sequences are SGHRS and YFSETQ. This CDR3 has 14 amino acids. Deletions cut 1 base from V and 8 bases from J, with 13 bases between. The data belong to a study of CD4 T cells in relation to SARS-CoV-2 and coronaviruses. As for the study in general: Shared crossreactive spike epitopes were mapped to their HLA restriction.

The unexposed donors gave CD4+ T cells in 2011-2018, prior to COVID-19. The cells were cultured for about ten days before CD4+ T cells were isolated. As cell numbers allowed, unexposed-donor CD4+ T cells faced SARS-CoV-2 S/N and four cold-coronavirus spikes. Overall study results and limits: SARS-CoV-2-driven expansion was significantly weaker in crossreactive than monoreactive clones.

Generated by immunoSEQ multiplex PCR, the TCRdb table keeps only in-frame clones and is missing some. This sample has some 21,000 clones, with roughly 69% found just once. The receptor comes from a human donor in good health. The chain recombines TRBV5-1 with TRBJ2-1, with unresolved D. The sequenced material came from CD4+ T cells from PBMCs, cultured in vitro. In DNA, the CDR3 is TGCGCCAGCAGCTTGAGGCTTTCGCCGGATGAGCAGTTCTTC. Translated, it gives CASSLRLSPDEQFF.